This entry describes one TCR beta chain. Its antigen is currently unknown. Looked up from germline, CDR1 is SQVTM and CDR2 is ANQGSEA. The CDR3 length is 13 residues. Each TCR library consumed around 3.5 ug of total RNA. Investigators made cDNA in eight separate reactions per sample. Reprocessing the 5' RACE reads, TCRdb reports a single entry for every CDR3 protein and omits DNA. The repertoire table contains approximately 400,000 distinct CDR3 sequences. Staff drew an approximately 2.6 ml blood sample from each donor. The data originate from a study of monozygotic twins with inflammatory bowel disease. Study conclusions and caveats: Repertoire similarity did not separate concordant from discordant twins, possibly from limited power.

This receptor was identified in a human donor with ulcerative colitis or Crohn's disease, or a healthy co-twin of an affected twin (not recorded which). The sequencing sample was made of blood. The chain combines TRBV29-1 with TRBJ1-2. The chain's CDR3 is CSVGGVQGGGYTF.